The 5 T cell receptor beta chains listed next were all sequenced from one sample in a study of OX40 agonist ivuxolimab in advanced cancers. Only in-frame clones appear in the TCRdb table, and some are missing; sequencing was by immunoSEQ multiplex PCR. This table holds about 43,000 clones, less than 85% found once. The sequenced sample was CD4+ or CD8+ T cells sorted from blood, obtained in a trial of the OX40 agonist ivuxolimab. The receptor set was obtained from an adult with an advanced solid tumor such as melanoma, head and neck, liver or kidney cancer.

The genes are TRBV4-2 and TRBJ2-5; a possible D gene is TRBD1 (5 bases). The CDR3 sequence is 15 residues long. From germline, CDR1 is LGHNA and CDR2 YNFKEQ. V was pared by 2 bases and J by 1 base, with 11 bases between. CDR3 amino acids: CASSQIGALQETQYF. The CDR3 DNA is TGTGCCAGCAGCCAAATAGGGGCTCTCCAAGAGACCCAGTACTTC.

The rearrangement uses TRBV7-2 and TRBJ2-5; maybe TRBD2 (6 bases). The CDR3 sequence is 14 residues long. CDR1 and CDR2 (germline): SGHTA, FQGNSA. Trimming shortened V by 4 bases and J by 2 bases, and 11 bases separated the two germline ends. Here the CDR3 DNA reads TGTGCCAGCAGCTGGAGGGGACTTCAAGAGACCCAGTACTTC. This encodes CASSWRGLQETQYF.

The chain is built from TRBV7-9 and TRBJ2-6; 7 bases map to TRBD2. V gave up 5 bases and J gave up 0 bases; unmatched junction bases: 7. The CDR3 consists of 17 residues. Germline V lookup: CDR1 SEHNR, CDR2 FQNEAQ (reference sequence). The CDR3: CASSGSGVPSGANVLTF. DNA for the CDR3: TGTGCCAGCAGCGGGAGCGGGGTCCCCTCTGGGGCCAACGTCCTGACTTTC.

This chain connects TRBV10-3 to TRBJ1-2; TRBD1 might be the D (6 bases). Trimming shortened V by 4 bases and J by 10 bases, and 13 bases separated the two germline ends. The CDR3 is made up of 12 amino acids. Germline CDR1 reads ENHRY; CDR2 reads SYGVKD. For the CDR3, the DNA is TGTGCCATCAGTGGTGGCGGACAGTTCTACACCTTC. This encodes CAISGGGQFYTF.

This clone was counted a few times. This rearrangement joins TRBV19 to TRBJ2-1, with TRBD2 identical over 8 bases. The CDR3 sequence is 14 residues long. V was pared by 8 bases and J by 6 bases, with 9 bases of the junction left unmatched. The V gene's germline CDR1 is LNHDA and CDR2 SQIVND (reference sequence). The CDR3 DNA reads TGTGCCAGTGGAGCTCCGGGACTAGGCAATGAGCAGTTCTTC. Translation: CASGAPGLGNEQFF.